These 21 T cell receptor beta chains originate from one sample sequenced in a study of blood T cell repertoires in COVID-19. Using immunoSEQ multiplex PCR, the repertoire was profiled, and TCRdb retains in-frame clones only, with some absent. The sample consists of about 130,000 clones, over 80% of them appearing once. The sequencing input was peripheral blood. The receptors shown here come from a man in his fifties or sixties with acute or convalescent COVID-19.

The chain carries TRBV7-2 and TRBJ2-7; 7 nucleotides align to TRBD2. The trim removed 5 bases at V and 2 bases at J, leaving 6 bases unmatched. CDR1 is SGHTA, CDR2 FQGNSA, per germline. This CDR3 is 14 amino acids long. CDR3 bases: TGTGCCAGCAGCGTAGACCGGGGGGCCTACGAGCAGTACTTC. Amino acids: CASSVDRGAYEQYF.

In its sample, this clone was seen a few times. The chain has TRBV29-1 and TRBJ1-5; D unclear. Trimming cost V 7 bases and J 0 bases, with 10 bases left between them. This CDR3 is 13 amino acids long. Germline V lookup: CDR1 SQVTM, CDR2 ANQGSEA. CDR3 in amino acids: CSARGYSNQPQHF. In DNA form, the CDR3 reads TGCAGCGCCCGGGGATATAGCAATCAGCCCCAGCATTTT.

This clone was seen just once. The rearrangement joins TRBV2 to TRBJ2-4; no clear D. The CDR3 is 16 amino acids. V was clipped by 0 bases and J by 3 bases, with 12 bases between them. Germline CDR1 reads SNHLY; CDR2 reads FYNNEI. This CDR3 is CASSEALLLGKNIQYF. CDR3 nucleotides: TGTGCCAGCAGTGAAGCTCTCCTTCTCGGCAAAAACATTCAGTACTTC. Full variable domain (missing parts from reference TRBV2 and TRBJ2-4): EPEVTQTPSHQVTQMGQEVILRCVPISNHLYFYWYRQILGQKVEFLVSFYNNEISEKSEIFDDQFSVERPDGSNFTLKIRSTKLEDSAMYFCASSEALLLGKNIQYFGAGTRLSVL.

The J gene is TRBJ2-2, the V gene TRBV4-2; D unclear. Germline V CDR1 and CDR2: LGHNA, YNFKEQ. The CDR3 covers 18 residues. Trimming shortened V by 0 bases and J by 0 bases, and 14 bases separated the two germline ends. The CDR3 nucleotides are TGTGCCAGCAGCCAAGAGGCCCCGAGGTCCGCGAACACCGGGGAGCTGTTTTTT. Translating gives CASSQEAPRSANTGELFF.

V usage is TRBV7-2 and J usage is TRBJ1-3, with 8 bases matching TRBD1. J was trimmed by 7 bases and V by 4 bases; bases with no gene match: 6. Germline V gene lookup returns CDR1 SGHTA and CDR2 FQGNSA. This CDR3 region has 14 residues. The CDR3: CASSSRTGWNTIYF. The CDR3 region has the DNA TGTGCCAGCAGCTCTCGGACAGGGTGGAACACCATATATTTT.

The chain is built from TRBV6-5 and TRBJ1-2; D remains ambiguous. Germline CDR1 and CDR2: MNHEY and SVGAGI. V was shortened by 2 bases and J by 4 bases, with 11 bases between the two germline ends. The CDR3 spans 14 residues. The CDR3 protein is CASSYHPNIYGYTF. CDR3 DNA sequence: TGTGCCAGCAGTTACCACCCGAACATCTATGGCTACACCTTC.

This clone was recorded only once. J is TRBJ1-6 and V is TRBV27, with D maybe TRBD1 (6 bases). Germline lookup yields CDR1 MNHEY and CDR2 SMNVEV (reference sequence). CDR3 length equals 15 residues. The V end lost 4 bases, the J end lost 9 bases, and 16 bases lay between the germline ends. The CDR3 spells CASSSRGAGGSPLHF. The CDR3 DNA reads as TGTGCCAGCAGTTCCCGGGGGGCAGGCGGTTCACCCCTCCACTTT.

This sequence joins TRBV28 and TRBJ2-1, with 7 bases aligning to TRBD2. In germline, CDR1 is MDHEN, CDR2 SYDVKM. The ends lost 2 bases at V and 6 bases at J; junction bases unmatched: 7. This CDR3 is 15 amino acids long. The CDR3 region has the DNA TGTGCCAGCAGTTTAGGGGGGGAGGGCCTCAATGAGCAGTTCTTC. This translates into CASSLGGEGLNEQFF.

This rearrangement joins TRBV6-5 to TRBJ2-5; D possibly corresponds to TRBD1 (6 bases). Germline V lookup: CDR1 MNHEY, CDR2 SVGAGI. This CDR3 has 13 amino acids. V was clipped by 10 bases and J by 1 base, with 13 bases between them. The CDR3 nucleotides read TGTGCCATCCAGCAGGGGACCCAAGAGACCCAGTACTTC. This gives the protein CAIQQGTQETQYF.

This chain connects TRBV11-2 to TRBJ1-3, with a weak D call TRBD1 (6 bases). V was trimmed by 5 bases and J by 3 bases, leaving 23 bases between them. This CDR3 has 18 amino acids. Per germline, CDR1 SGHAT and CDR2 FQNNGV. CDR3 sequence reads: CASSLAGGFERIGNTIYF. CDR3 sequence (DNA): TGTGCCAGCAGCCTAGCGGGGGGCTTCGAGAGGATTGGAAACACCATATATTTT.

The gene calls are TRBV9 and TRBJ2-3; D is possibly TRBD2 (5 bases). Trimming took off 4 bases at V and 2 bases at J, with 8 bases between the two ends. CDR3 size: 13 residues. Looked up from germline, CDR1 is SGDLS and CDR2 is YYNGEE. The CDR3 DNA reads TGTGCCAGCAGCCCAGCGGACACAGATACGCAGTATTTT. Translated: CASSPADTDTQYF.

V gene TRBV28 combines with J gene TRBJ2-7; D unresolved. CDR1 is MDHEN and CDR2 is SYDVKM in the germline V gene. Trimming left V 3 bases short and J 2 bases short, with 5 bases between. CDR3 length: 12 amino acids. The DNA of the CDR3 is TGTGCCAGCAGTTTGGCAGCCTACGAGCAGTACTTC. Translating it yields CASSLAAYEQYF.

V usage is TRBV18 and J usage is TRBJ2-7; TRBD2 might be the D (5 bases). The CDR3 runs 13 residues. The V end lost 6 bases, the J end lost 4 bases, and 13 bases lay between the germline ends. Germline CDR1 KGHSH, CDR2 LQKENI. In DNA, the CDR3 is TGTGCCAGCTCCCTTTCGGGGAATTACGAGCAGTACTTC. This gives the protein CASSLSGNYEQYF.

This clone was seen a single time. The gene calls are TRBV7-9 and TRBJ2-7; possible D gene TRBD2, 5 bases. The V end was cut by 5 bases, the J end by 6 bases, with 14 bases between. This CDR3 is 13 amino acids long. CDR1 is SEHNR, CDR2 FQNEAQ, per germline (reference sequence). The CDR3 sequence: CASSGRGLGEQYF. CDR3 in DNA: TGTGCCAGCAGCGGTAGAGGGTTAGGCGAGCAGTACTTC.

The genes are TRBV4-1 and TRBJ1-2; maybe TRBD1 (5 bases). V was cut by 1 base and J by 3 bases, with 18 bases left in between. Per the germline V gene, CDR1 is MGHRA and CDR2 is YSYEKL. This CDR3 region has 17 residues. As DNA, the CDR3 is TGCGCCAGCAGCCAAGGACAGCCTGACCTCGGGTACTATGGCTACACCTTC. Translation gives CASSQGQPDLGYYGYTF.

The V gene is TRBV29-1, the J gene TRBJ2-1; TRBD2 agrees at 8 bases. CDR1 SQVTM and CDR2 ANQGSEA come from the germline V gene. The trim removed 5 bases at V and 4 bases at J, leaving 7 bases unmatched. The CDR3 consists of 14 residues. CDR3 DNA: TGCAGCGTTTTGGCGGGACTAGAGTACAATGAGCAGTTCTTC. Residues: CSVLAGLEYNEQFF.

CDR3 coding DNA: TGTGCCAGCAGTTTTCTCGGGAGTGGTGAGCAGTTCTTC. Protein: CASSFLGSGEQFF. V is TRBV12-3 or TRBV12-4 and J is TRBJ2-1, with a possible D match to TRBD2 (6 bases). The germline V and J ends were trimmed by 3 bases and 9 bases, with 12 bases remaining between them. The CDR3 is made up of 13 amino acids.

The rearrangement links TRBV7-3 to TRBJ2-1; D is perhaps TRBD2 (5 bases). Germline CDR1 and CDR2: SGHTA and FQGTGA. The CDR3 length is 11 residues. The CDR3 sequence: CSRALYNEQFF. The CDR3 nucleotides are TGTTCGCGGGCCCTCTACAATGAGCAGTTCTTC.

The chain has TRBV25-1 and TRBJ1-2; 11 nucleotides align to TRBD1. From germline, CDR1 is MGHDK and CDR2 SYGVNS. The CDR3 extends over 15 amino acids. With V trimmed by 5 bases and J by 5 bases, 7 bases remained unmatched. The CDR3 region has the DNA TGTGCCAGCAGTCGGACAGGGGGCGGTCTTTATGGCTACACCTTC. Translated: CASSRTGGGLYGYTF.

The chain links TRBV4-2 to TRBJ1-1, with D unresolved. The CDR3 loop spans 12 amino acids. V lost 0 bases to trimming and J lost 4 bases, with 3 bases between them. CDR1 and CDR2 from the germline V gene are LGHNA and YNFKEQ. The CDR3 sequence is CASSQDSTEAFF. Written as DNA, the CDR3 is TGTGCCAGCAGCCAAGACTCCACTGAAGCTTTCTTT.

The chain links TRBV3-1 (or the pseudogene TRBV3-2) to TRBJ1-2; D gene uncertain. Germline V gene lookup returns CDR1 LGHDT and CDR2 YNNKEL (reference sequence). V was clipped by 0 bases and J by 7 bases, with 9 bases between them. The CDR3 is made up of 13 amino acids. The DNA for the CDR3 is TGTGCCAGCAGCCAAGATACGTTGGCTGGCTACACCTTC. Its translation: CASSQDTLAGYTF.